Only a few counts were recorded for the clone carrying this T cell receptor (beta chain). What it binds is unknown. These data originate in a study of regulatory T cells in long-lasting Graves disease. As for the study in general: It was over 5 years of antithyroid drugs, with positive TSH receptor antibodies, that meant persistent Graves' disease.

V was clipped by 3 bases and J by 12 bases, with 20 bases between them. The CDR3 runs 15 residues. Germline CDR1 and CDR2: SEHNR and FQNEAQ (reference sequence). Points from the study as a whole: Persistent disease preferred TRBV28, TRBJ1-2 and TRBJ2-5. What was studied was peripheral blood only, and not thyroid tissue.

Through Arm-PCR of CDR3 regions and iRepertoire HTBI primers, TCR beta libraries were built. MiXCR, run by TCRdb on the multiplex PCR reads, gives a single entry per CDR3 protein. The table shows fewer than 450,000 distinct CDR3 sequences, with around 20% occurring only once. Stated time point: persistent/refractory GD, antithyroid drugs over 5 years with positive TRAb. PBMC-extracted RNA yielded the TCR library. American Thyroid Association guidelines defined Graves' disease diagnosis. The clonotype was recovered from a female donor with Graves disease. V usage is TRBV7-9 and J usage is TRBJ1-4; a possible D gene is TRBD1 (5 bases). The source was peripheral blood mononuclear cells (PBMCs), collected when the disease was refractory, from a patient treated with antithyroid drugs. The CDR3 DNA reads TGTGCCAGCAGCTTGAACCCCCCTCGGGGGGGGGAACTGTTTTTT. As protein: CASSLNPPRGGELFF.